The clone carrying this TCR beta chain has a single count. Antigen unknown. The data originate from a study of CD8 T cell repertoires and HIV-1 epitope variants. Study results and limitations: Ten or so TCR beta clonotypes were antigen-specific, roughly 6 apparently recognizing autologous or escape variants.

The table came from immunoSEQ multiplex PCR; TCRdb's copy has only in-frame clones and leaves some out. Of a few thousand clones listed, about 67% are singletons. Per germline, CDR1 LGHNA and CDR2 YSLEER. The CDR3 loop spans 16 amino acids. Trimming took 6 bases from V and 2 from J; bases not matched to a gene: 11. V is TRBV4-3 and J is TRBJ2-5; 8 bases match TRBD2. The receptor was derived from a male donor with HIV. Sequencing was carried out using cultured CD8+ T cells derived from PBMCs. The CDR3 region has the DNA TGCGCCAGCAGTTATGAAACCTCGGGGGGGCAAGAGACCCAGTACTTC. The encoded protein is CASSYETSGGQETQYF.